Listed here are 25 T cell receptor beta chains from one sample, sequenced in a study of early T cells in non-severe SARS-CoV-2 infection. TCRdb used MiXCR to reprocess the 5' RACE reads, holding one entry per CDR3 protein. In the table there are about 64,000 distinct CDR3 sequences, approximately 9.2% of which are singletons. Sequences were derived from whole blood, sampled at baseline. These receptors were obtained from an adult who was a healthcare worker with PCR-confirmed SARS-CoV-2 infection or an uninfected control (not recorded which).

The table lists this clonotype with many counts. V is TRBV20-1 and J is TRBJ2-7; tentative D call: TRBD2 (5 bases). With 6 bases removed from V and 5 bases from J, the gap between germline ends came to 20 bases. In germline, CDR1 is DFQATT, CDR2 SNEGSKA (reference sequence). This CDR3 comprises 14 residues. CDR3: CSAQRGLPRDEQYF. CDR3 coding DNA: TGCAGTGCCCAGAGAGGGTTGCCACGGGACGAGCAGTACTTC.

This clonotype was picked up many times. The chain employs TRBV4-3 and TRBJ2-3, with TRBD2 matching over 14 bases. The V and J ends lost 0 bases and 6 bases, in that order; junction bases with no gene match: 2. Germline values: CDR1 LGHNA, CDR2 YSLEER. The CDR3 sequence is 16 residues long. The CDR3 loop is CASSQERLAGGDTQYF. In DNA form, the CDR3 reads TGCGCCAGCAGCCAAGAACGACTAGCGGGGGGGGATACGCAGTATTTT.

CDR3 in amino acids: CASSPLTGVRNEQYF. As DNA, the CDR3 is TGTGCCAGCTCACCTTTGACAGGGGTCAGGAACGAGCAGTACTTC. J is TRBJ2-7 and V is TRBV18, with 8 bases lining up with TRBD1. The CDR3 contains 15 residues. Trimming removed 3 bases from V and 5 bases from J; junction bases left unmatched: 9. CDR1 is KGHSH and CDR2 is LQKENI in the germline V gene.

V usage is TRBV10-3 and J usage is TRBJ2-3, with D perhaps TRBD1 (6 bases). Germline V CDR1 and CDR2: ENHRY, SYGVKD. The ends were cut back, 6 bases at V and 1 base at J, with 14 bases in the middle. The CDR3 covers 15 residues. Here the CDR3 reads CAIRGTGIGTDTQYF. The CDR3 nucleotides read TGTGCCATCAGGGGAACAGGGATCGGCACAGATACGCAGTATTTT.

This chain connects TRBV11-3 to TRBJ2-7; D uncertain. Trimming stripped 5 bases from V and 3 bases from J, with 11 bases between. The germline CDR1 and CDR2 sequences are SGHNT and YENEEA. The CDR3 has 13 amino acids. This CDR3 is CASSTGRDYEQYF. Here the CDR3 DNA reads TGTGCCAGCAGCACCGGACGAGACTACGAGCAGTACTTC.

The chain links TRBV5-1 to TRBJ2-7; D not resolved. The ends were cut back, 7 bases at V and 0 bases at J, with 8 bases in the middle. The CDR3 is 12 amino acids. The germline gives CDR1 SGHRS, CDR2 YFSETQ. The CDR3 here is CASGVSSYEQYF. CDR3 in DNA: TGCGCCAGCGGGGTAAGCTCCTACGAGCAGTACTTC.

This sequence joins TRBV27 and TRBJ2-2; TRBD2 matches at 7 bases. Germline loops: CDR1 MNHEY, CDR2 SMNVEV (reference sequence). The CDR3 consists of 23 residues. The ends lost 2 bases at V and 7 bases at J; junction bases unmatched: 31. The CDR3: CASSLMGVGAGLGGSRLGGELFF. The DNA for the CDR3 is TGTGCCAGCAGTTTAATGGGAGTCGGGGCAGGACTCGGCGGGAGTAGACTTGGCGGGGAGCTGTTTTTT.

CDR3: CSARRSGLFYEQYF. The DNA of the CDR3 is TGCAGTGCTAGACGGAGTGGCCTATTCTACGAGCAGTACTTC. The chain joins TRBV20-1 to TRBJ2-7; D call uncertain. The CDR3 covers 14 residues. V was pared by 2 bases and J by 3 bases, with 14 bases between. From germline, CDR1 is DFQATT and CDR2 SNEGSKA (reference sequence).

This clonotype has a handful of counts. The rearrangement joins TRBV20-1 to TRBJ1-2; D might be TRBD1 (5 bases). Germline-derived CDR1 and CDR2 are DFQATT and SNEGSKA (reference sequence). This CDR3 has 12 amino acids. The V end lost 5 bases, the J end lost 0 bases, and 7 bases lay between the germline ends. In DNA, the CDR3 is TGCAGTGCTGGGGGGACTAACTATGGCTACACCTTC. Its translation: CSAGGTNYGYTF.

This clonotype appeared a few times. The V and J genes are TRBV12-3 or TRBV12-4 and TRBJ2-6, with 7 bases matching TRBD1. J gave up 2 bases and V 4 bases, and 11 bases lay outside the gene matches. The CDR3 contains 18 residues. The DNA of the CDR3 is TGTGCCAGCAGTTCTGTGACAGGGATAACTCCTGGGGCCAACGTCCTGACTTTC. Its protein product is CASSSVTGITPGANVLTF.

This clonotype was observed a handful of times. This chain connects TRBV12-3 or TRBV12-4 to TRBJ2-7; TRBD1 might be the D (5 bases). The CDR3 loop spans 13 amino acids. The ends were cut back, 4 bases at V and 2 bases at J, with 9 bases in the middle. In nucleotides, the CDR3 is TGTGCCAGCAGTTCGACAGCGACCTACGAGCAGTACTTC. This codes for CASSSTATYEQYF.

This clonotype was detected many times. The CDR3 is CASSLEITGGLNTGELFF. The CDR3, as DNA: TGTGCCAGCAGCTTGGAAATTACAGGGGGACTGAACACCGGGGAGCTGTTTTTT. J is TRBJ2-2 and V is TRBV7-3; 8 positions agree with TRBD1. Looked up from germline, CDR1 is SGHTA and CDR2 is FQGTGA. With V trimmed by 3 bases and J by 1 base, 10 bases remained unmatched. This CDR3 comprises 18 residues.

This clonotype was detected ten times or more. The V gene is TRBV7-6, the J gene TRBJ2-1; TRBD1 agrees at 8 bases. Per germline, CDR1 SGHVS and CDR2 FNYEAQ. The V segment lost 4 bases and the J segment 6 bases; nucleotides outside the gene matches: 11. The length of the CDR3 is 16 residues. The CDR3 here is CASSSRTGIGFNEQFF. For the CDR3, the DNA is TGTGCCAGCAGCTCCCGGACAGGGATTGGATTCAATGAGCAGTTCTTC.

This clonotype turned up a few times. The genes are TRBV29-1 and TRBJ2-7, with 7 nucleotides matching TRBD1. The ends lost 5 bases at V and 2 bases at J; junction bases unmatched: 12. The V gene's germline CDR1 is SQVTM and CDR2 ANQGSEA. The CDR3 runs 15 residues. In nucleotides, the CDR3 is TGCAGCGTTAAGGGGTTCGGCAGGGGGACCTACGAGCAGTACTTC. It specifies CSVKGFGRGTYEQYF.

This clonotype was recorded a few times. V and J are TRBV7-2 and TRBJ2-3; D is ambiguous. The CDR3 has 11 residues. Germline CDR1 and CDR2: SGHTA and FQGNSA. Trimming took off 5 bases at V and 4 bases at J, with 4 bases between the two ends. The CDR3 sequence is CASSPADTQYF. The CDR3 nucleotides read TGTGCCAGCAGCCCAGCAGATACGCAGTATTTT.

This clonotype was detected many times. The chain employs TRBV6-5 and TRBJ1-5; D is ambiguous. The CDR3 is 12 residues long. Deletions cut 10 bases from V and 2 bases from J, with 9 bases between. Germline CDR1 is MNHEY and CDR2 is SVGAGI. CDR3 DNA sequence: TGTGCCACCAGCCGGGGCAATCAGCCCCAGCATTTT. It translates to CATSRGNQPQHF.

This clonotype was observed at least ten times. This rearrangement joins TRBV7-3 to TRBJ2-1; D is unresolved. The germline V gene has CDR1 SGHTA and CDR2 FQGTGA. Trimming took off 2 bases at V and 6 bases at J, with 14 bases between the two ends. This CDR3 has 15 residues. Written as DNA, the CDR3 is TGTGCCAGCAGCTTAGGGTATGCGTACGGCAATGAGCAGTTCTTC. Translated: CASSLGYAYGNEQFF. The whole variable domain, filled in from reference TRBV7-3 and TRBJ2-1, reads GAGVSQTPSNKVTEKGKYVELRCDPISGHTALYWYRQSLGQGPEFLIYFQGTGAADDSGLPNDRFFAVRPEGSVSTLKIQRTERGDSAVYLCASSLGYAYGNEQFFGPGTRLTVL.

There are a few counts of this clonotype. The J gene is TRBJ2-2, the V gene TRBV12-3 or TRBV12-4, with D tentatively TRBD1 or TRBD2 (5 bases each). V was shortened by 6 bases and J by 6 bases, with 29 bases between the two germline ends. CDR3 length: 19 amino acids. The CDR3 spells CASRPKGPAVLRGAGELFF. DNA of the CDR3: TGTGCCAGCAGACCTAAAGGCCCCGCCGTTCTGAGGGGCGCCGGGGAGCTGTTTTTT.

This clonotype was seen a few times. The chain joins TRBV5-1 to TRBJ2-1; no clear D gene. The CDR3 covers 13 residues. The V end lost 1 base, the J end lost 4 bases, and 6 bases lay between the germline ends. Germline values: CDR1 SGHRS, CDR2 YFSETQ. The CDR3 DNA is TGCGCCAGCAGCTTGCCCGGTTACAATGAGCAGTTCTTC. Protein: CASSLPGYNEQFF.

This clonotype was counted many times. The chain combines TRBV7-9 with TRBJ1-1, with 7 bases that match TRBD1. V shed 3 bases, J shed 2 bases, and the junction held 9 bases outside the gene matches. Germline V gives CDR1 SEHNR, CDR2 FQNEAQ (reference sequence). The CDR3 has 16 amino acids. CDR3 nucleotide sequence: TGTGCCAGCAGCTTCGTAGGGGGCGGCTCAAACACTGAAGCTTTCTTT. Residues: CASSFVGGGSNTEAFF. The entire variable domain, with the rest obtained from reference TRBV7-9 and TRBJ1-1, is as follows: DTGVSQNPRHKITKRGQNVTFRCDPISEHNRLYWYRQTLGQGPEFLTYFQNEAQLEKSRLLSDRFSAERPKGSFSTLEIQRTEQGDSAMYLCASSFVGGGSNTEAFFGQGTRLTVV.

In its sample, this clonotype was seen many times. This chain connects TRBV4-2 to TRBJ2-6, with D maybe TRBD2 (6 bases). Deletions cut 2 bases from V and 2 bases from J, with 10 bases between. Germline V gene data show CDR1 as LGHNA and CDR2 as YNFKEQ. The CDR3 covers 16 residues. CDR3 loop: CASSQLGGTGANVLTF. The DNA of the CDR3 is TGTGCCAGCAGCCAATTGGGGGGAACTGGGGCCAACGTCCTGACTTTC.

This clonotype was counted at least ten times. The rearrangement joins TRBV7-6 to TRBJ1-1, with TRBD1 identical over 8 bases. V gave up 5 bases and J gave up 10 bases; unmatched junction bases: 6. In germline, CDR1 is SGHVS, CDR2 FNYEAQ. The CDR3 totals 12 residues. Here the CDR3 DNA reads TGTGCCAGCAGCGACCGGACAGGGCGAGCTTTCTTT. Its protein product is CASSDRTGRAFF.

This CDR3 reads CASSLIGVGNEQFF. The CDR3 DNA reads TGTGCCAGCAGTTTGATAGGGGTCGGGAATGAGCAGTTCTTC. The chain combines TRBV6-6 with TRBJ2-1; D is possibly TRBD1 (5 bases). This CDR3 is 14 amino acids long. CDR1 and CDR2 from the germline V gene are MNHNY and SVGAGI (reference sequence). Trimming took 4 bases from V and 7 from J, leaving 14 bases between them.

This sequence joins TRBV20-1 and TRBJ1-5, with D uncertain. Per germline, CDR1 DFQATT and CDR2 SNEGSKA (reference sequence). Trimming shortened V by 6 bases and J by 0 bases, and 9 bases separated the two germline ends. CDR3 size: 13 residues. The CDR3 region has the DNA TGCAGTGCCAACACGTATAGCAATCAGCCCCAGCATTTT. Its translation is CSANTYSNQPQHF.

This clonotype was detected many times. This chain links TRBV7-3 with TRBJ2-5, with 15 nucleotides matching TRBD2. Germline loops: CDR1 SGHTA, CDR2 FQGTGA. Trimming at V came to 5 bases and at J to 4 bases, leaving 2 bases not matched to a gene. This CDR3 region has 15 residues. In DNA form, the CDR3 reads TGTGCCAGCAGCACGGGACTAGCGGGAGGAGAGACCCAGTACTTC. Encoded protein: CASSTGLAGGETQYF.